This entry lists 30 T cell receptor beta chains sequenced from one sample in a study of cytomegalovirus exposure and HLA in healthy donors (dated 2017 in TCRdb). Libraries came from the immunoSEQ multiplex PCR assay. For the multiplex PCR, a mixture combining 60 forward primers for TCR Vbeta segments and 13 reverse primers for TCR Jbeta segments was used. This immuneACCESS table, as held by TCRdb, lists in-frame sequences with V and J called but not all clones. Of the missing ones, under half trace to an unresolved V gene in checked studies; the others have no known cause. The sample table shows 180,000 or so clones, and roughly 73% are seen once. The ten largest account for 2.5% to 3.5% of the sample. Source material: PBMCs. Receptors originate from a female donor in good health and CMV-seronegative.

The chain recombines TRBV15 with TRBJ2-3, with 7 bases that match TRBD2. V lost 8 bases to trimming and J lost 8 bases; unmatched junction nucleotides: 10. The CDR3 loop spans 13 amino acids. The germline CDR1 and CDR2 sequences are LNHNV and YYDKDF (reference sequence). In DNA, the CDR3 is TGTGCCACCGGCGGGGGAAAACGGGGTACGCAGTATTTT. Its translation is CATGGGKRGTQYF.

DNA of the CDR3: TGTGCCAGCAGCCGACTAGCGGGCTTCACAGATACGCAGTATTTT. It encodes CASSRLAGFTDTQYF. The J gene is TRBJ2-3, the V gene TRBV11-2; 10 bases are shared with TRBD2. CDR1 SGHAT and CDR2 FQNNGV come from the germline V gene. V was clipped by 5 bases and J by 2 bases; unmatched bases: 4. This CDR3 has 15 amino acids.

The chain employs TRBV6-1 and TRBJ2-1; 7 bases are a match to TRBD1. V was clipped by 2 bases and J by 11 bases; unmatched bases: 9. This CDR3 is 14 amino acids long. CDR1 is MNHNS and CDR2 is SASEGT in the germline V gene. The CDR3 bases are TGTGCCAGCAGTGAACCGGGACAGAAGGAGAAGCAGTTCTTC. It encodes CASSEPGQKEKQFF.

The rearrangement links TRBV7-9 to TRBJ2-7, with 8 bases identical to TRBD2. Losses at the gene ends were 3 bases for V and 1 base for J; bases not matched to a gene: 5. The CDR3 runs to 15 residues. Germline CDR1 is SEHNR and CDR2 is FQNEAQ (reference sequence). CDR3 region: CASSLPGLDSYEQYF. The CDR3 DNA follows: TGTGCCAGCAGCTTGCCGGGACTAGATTCCTACGAGCAGTACTTC.

The chain has TRBV4-3 and TRBJ2-7, with 9 nucleotides matching TRBD1. V was pared by 0 bases and J by 5 bases, with 5 bases of the junction left unmatched. Germline V gene sequence: CDR1 LGHNA, CDR2 YSLEER. CDR3 length equals 15 residues. In DNA form, the CDR3 reads TGCGCCAGCAGCCAAGAGGTACAGGGGGCGGACGAGCAGTACTTC. It translates to CASSQEVQGADEQYF.

The V call is TRBV6-1, the J call TRBJ2-7; D uncertain. The V gene lost 0 bases and the J gene lost 3 bases, with 12 bases spanning the gap. This CDR3 region has 15 residues. Germline-derived CDR1 and CDR2 are MNHNS and SASEGT. CDR3 sequence reads: CASSEALRSGYEQYF. The CDR3 coding sequence is TGTGCCAGCAGTGAAGCGCTTCGCAGTGGCTACGAGCAGTACTTC.

This chain connects TRBV30 to TRBJ2-7, with D possibly being TRBD1 (5 bases). Germline V CDR1 and CDR2: GTSNPN, SVGIG (reference sequence). Trimming shortened V by 5 bases and J by 5 bases, and 13 bases separated the two germline ends. The CDR3 is 12 amino acids. This chain's CDR3 is CAWGEQENEQYF. CDR3 DNA: TGTGCCTGGGGGGAACAGGAGAACGAGCAGTACTTC.

The chain employs TRBV19 and TRBJ1-3; no definite D call. Between the trimmed V and J ends, which lost 3 bases and 0 bases, there was a span of 6 bases. The CDR3 extends over 14 amino acids. The germline V gene has CDR1 LNHDA and CDR2 SQIVND (reference sequence). CDR3 loop: CASSIASSGNTIYF. The CDR3 DNA is TGTGCCAGTAGTATTGCGAGCTCTGGAAACACCATATATTTT.

The rearrangement joins TRBV7-2 to TRBJ2-5; 11 nucleotides align to TRBD2. The CDR3 loop spans 16 amino acids. After removal of 0 bases from V and 2 bases from J, the junction contained 2 bases not matched to a gene. The germline gives CDR1 SGHTA, CDR2 FQGNSA. CDR3 residues: CASSLAASGGQETQYF. The CDR3 nucleotides read TGTGCCAGCAGCTTAGCGGCTAGCGGGGGGCAAGAGACCCAGTACTTC.

The CDR3 sequence is CASDNRYEQYF. In DNA, the CDR3 is TGTGCCAGCGACAACAGATACGAGCAGTACTTC. The chain uses TRBV6-5 and TRBJ2-7; D not certain. The CDR3 totals 11 residues. Germline V gene data show CDR1 as MNHEY and CDR2 as SVGAGI. V was cut by 8 bases and J by 4 bases, with 9 bases left in between.

This chain uses TRBV5-1 with TRBJ2-5; TRBD2 matches at 10 bases. Germline CDR1 and CDR2: SGHRS and YFSETQ. V lost 3 bases and J lost 6; bases outside the gene matches: 5. CDR3 length equals 14 residues. The CDR3 is CASSSGTSVKTQYF. CDR3 coding DNA: TGCGCCAGCAGCTCCGGGACTAGCGTAAAGACCCAGTACTTC. The full variable domain, completed using reference TRBV5-1 and TRBJ2-5, is KAGVTQTPRYLIKTRGQQVTLSCSPISGHRSVSWYQQTPGQGLQFLFEYFSETQRNKGNFPGRFSGRQFSNSRSEMNVSTLELGDSALYLCASSSGTSVKTQYFGPGTRLLVL.

The table lists this clone with a few counts. The rearrangement uses TRBV29-1 and TRBJ2-7; TRBD1 is a possible D gene (7 bases). Germline CDR1 reads SQVTM; CDR2 reads ANQGSEA. Trimming removed 1 base from V and 2 bases from J, with 12 bases in between. The CDR3 is 14 residues long. The CDR3 spells CSVEGRRGAYEQYF. CDR3 nucleotides: TGCAGCGTTGAAGGTCGCAGGGGGGCCTACGAGCAGTACTTC.

J is TRBJ2-7 and V is TRBV6-5; 9 bases map to TRBD1. The germline V gene has CDR1 MNHEY and CDR2 SVGAGI. V trimming: 4 bases; J trimming: 5 bases; junction bases outside the gene matches: 6. The CDR3 contains 14 residues. As DNA, the CDR3 is TGTGCCAGCAGTTGGGACAGGGCTAGGGACGAGCAGTACTTC. It encodes CASSWDRARDEQYF.

V is TRBV19 and J is TRBJ1-1; 9 bases line up with TRBD1. The germline V gene has CDR1 LNHDA and CDR2 SQIVND (reference sequence). CDR3 length: 14 amino acids. Unmatched junction bases numbered 6, after V lost 5 bases and J lost 5 bases. As DNA, the CDR3 is TGTGCCAGTAGTGGAGACAGGGGGGGGACTGAAGCTTTCTTT. This codes for CASSGDRGGTEAFF.

The chain couples TRBV13 to TRBJ2-3, with 7 bases lining up with TRBD2. With 5 bases clipped from V and 2 bases from J, the junction kept 16 bases outside the gene matches. The CDR3 is made up of 18 amino acids. Germline loops: CDR1 PRHDT, CDR2 FYEKMQ (reference sequence). CDR3: CASSLKRQTGGSTDTQYF. CDR3 sequence (DNA): TGTGCCAGCAGCCTAAAACGACAGACCGGGGGGTCCACAGATACGCAGTATTTT. The full variable domain, with the rest looked up from reference TRBV13 and TRBJ2-3, is AAGVIQSPRHLIKEKRETATLKCYPIPRHDTVYWYQQGPGQDPQFLISFYEKMQSDKGSIPDRFSAQQFSDYHSELNMSSLELGDSALYFCASSLKRQTGGSTDTQYFGPGTRLTVL.

V usage is TRBV7-2 and J usage is TRBJ2-2; D possibly corresponds to TRBD2 (6 bases). Deletions cut 9 bases from V and 2 bases from J, with 10 bases between. The CDR3 runs 13 residues. Germline CDR1 reads SGHTA; CDR2 reads FQGNSA. The CDR3 loop is CASRDCNTGELFF. CDR3 sequence (DNA): TGTGCCAGTCGGGACTGCAACACCGGGGAGCTGTTTTTT.

V usage is TRBV18 and J usage is TRBJ1-1; 10 nucleotides line up with TRBD1. V lost 4 bases to trimming and J lost 4 bases; unmatched junction nucleotides: 3. The germline CDR1 and CDR2 sequences are KGHSH and LQKENI. The CDR3 sequence is 14 residues long. The CDR3 loop is CASSQRDRGTEAFF. CDR3 DNA: TGTGCCAGCTCACAACGGGACAGGGGCACTGAAGCTTTCTTT.

DNA of the CDR3: TGCGCCAGCAGCCAAGATGTAGGCCCGGGCATTCAGTACTTC. Translating gives CASSQDVGPGIQYF. The rearrangement joins TRBV4-3 to TRBJ2-4; D gene ambiguous. Germline assignment: CDR1 LGHNA and CDR2 YSLEER. V lost 0 bases, J lost 9 bases, and 12 bases lay in between. The length of the CDR3 is 14 residues.

This rearrangement joins TRBV11-2 to TRBJ1-3; D may be TRBD1 (5 bases). V dropped 0 bases and J dropped 4 bases, with 10 bases sitting between them. Germline V gives CDR1 SGHAT, CDR2 FQNNGV. This CDR3 spans 15 amino acids. CDR3 loop: CASSLDPGSGNTIYF. CDR3 sequence (DNA): TGTGCCAGCAGCTTAGATCCAGGGTCGGGAAACACCATATATTTT.

The V and J genes are TRBV6-5 and TRBJ2-4; a possible D gene is TRBD1 (6 bases). V lost 6 bases and J 2 bases, leaving 11 bases between the germline ends. Germline values: CDR1 MNHEY, CDR2 SVGAGI. There are 14 residues in the CDR3. CDR3 DNA: TGTGCCAGCAGAGCCGGGACAACCAAAAACATTCAGTACTTC. This encodes CASRAGTTKNIQYF.

There are a few counts of this clone. The chain has TRBV11-3 and TRBJ2-7; 11 bases align to TRBD2. V lost 5 bases and J lost 5; bases outside the gene matches: 17. The CDR3 sequence is 18 residues long. CDR1 is SGHNT and CDR2 is YENEEA in the germline V gene. This CDR3 reads CASSPSEGGLAGGHEQYF. CDR3 nucleotide sequence: TGTGCCAGCAGCCCGAGCGAGGGAGGGCTAGCGGGGGGCCACGAGCAGTACTTC.

V is TRBV30 and J is TRBJ1-6, with D perhaps matching TRBD1 (5 bases). This CDR3 is 15 amino acids long. Germline CDR1 reads GTSNPN; CDR2 reads SVGIG (reference sequence). V was pared by 2 bases and J by 6 bases, with 14 bases between. This CDR3 reads CAWSTGNGPNSPLHF. CDR3 nucleotides: TGTGCCTGGAGTACAGGCAACGGCCCTAATTCACCCCTCCACTTT.

The chain couples TRBV7-9 to TRBJ1-5, with D unclear. Germline assignment: CDR1 SEHNR and CDR2 FQNEAQ (reference sequence). V shed 5 bases and J shed 6 bases, with 14 bases lying between them. This CDR3 comprises 14 residues. CDR3 amino acids: CASSEAGAFQPQHF. The CDR3 DNA follows: TGTGCCAGCAGCGAGGCCGGAGCTTTTCAGCCCCAGCATTTT.

The chain uses TRBV2 and TRBJ2-1, with 10 bases identical to TRBD2. J was trimmed by 10 bases and V by 6 bases; bases with no gene match: 3. Germline V gene sequence: CDR1 SNHLY, CDR2 FYNNEI. The CDR3 spans 12 residues. The CDR3 region is CASRDSGGEQFF. DNA for the CDR3: TGTGCCAGCAGGGATAGCGGGGGGGAGCAGTTCTTC.

The rearrangement uses TRBV29-1 and TRBJ2-7; 7 bases fit TRBD2. The CDR3 consists of 12 residues. CDR1 and CDR2 from the germline V gene are SQVTM and ANQGSEA. V gave up 1 base and J gave up 5 bases; unmatched junction bases: 2. CDR3 nucleotides: TGCAGCGTTGAAGTTGGGGGGGACGAGCAGTACTTC. Translated, it gives CSVEVGGDEQYF.

V is TRBV7-9 and J is TRBJ2-7; 7 bases fit TRBD1. The junction had 9 bases not matched to a gene; V was cut back by 1 base and J by 3 bases. The CDR3 is 16 amino acids. The germline gives CDR1 SEHNR, CDR2 FQNEAQ (reference sequence). Here the CDR3 reads CASSLERWTGGYEQYF. Here the CDR3 DNA reads TGTGCCAGCAGCTTAGAGAGATGGACAGGAGGCTACGAGCAGTACTTC.

The gene calls are TRBV9 and TRBJ1-4; 8 bases align to TRBD1. J lost 0 bases, V lost 2 bases, and 3 bases had no gene match. The germline gives CDR1 SGDLS, CDR2 YYNGEE. The CDR3 spans 16 residues. The CDR3 protein is CASSVTGDPTNEKLFF. CDR3 bases: TGTGCCAGCAGCGTGACAGGGGATCCAACTAATGAAAAACTGTTTTTT. Based on the CDR3 plus reference TRBV9 and TRBJ1-4, the full variable domain is DSGVTQTPKHLITATGQRVTLRCSPRSGDLSVYWYQQSLDQGLQFLIQYYNGEERAKGNILERFSAQQFPDLHSELNLSSLELGDSALYFCASSVTGDPTNEKLFFGSGTQLSVL.

The chain is built from TRBV27 and TRBJ2-7; 9 nucleotides match TRBD2. J gave up 2 bases and V 5 bases, and 7 bases lay outside the gene matches. Germline V gene data show CDR1 as MNHEY and CDR2 as SMNVEV (reference sequence). CDR3 length: 15 residues. In DNA, the CDR3 is TGTGCCAGCAGTACCCCGGGACTAGCTACCTACGAGCAGTACTTC. It specifies CASSTPGLATYEQYF.

V gene TRBV6-1 combines with J gene TRBJ1-2; no definite D call. V was clipped by 2 bases and J by 0 bases, with 10 bases between them. Looked up from germline, CDR1 is MNHNS and CDR2 is SASEGT. The CDR3 has 15 amino acids. The DNA of the CDR3 is TGTGCCAGCAGTGAAAACCCCGCGGCTAACTATGGCTACACCTTC. Translated: CASSENPAANYGYTF.

The table lists this clone with a count of one. This chain's CDR3 is CASGTGTGDARTEAFF. Here the CDR3 DNA reads TGTGCCAGCGGCACCGGGACAGGGGACGCAAGAACTGAAGCTTTCTTT. J is TRBJ1-1 and V is TRBV19; TRBD1 aligns across 10 bases. The CDR3 runs 16 residues. Germline V gives CDR1 LNHDA, CDR2 SQIVND (reference sequence). V dropped 9 bases and J dropped 5; count of bases not matched to a gene: 15.